Each of the 4 T cell receptor beta chains below was sequenced from the same sample in a study of T cells expressing NK-cell markers. TCRdb derives one entry per CDR3 protein from the 5' RACE reads, leaving out DNA. Recorded here are hundreds of thousands of distinct CDR3 sequences; the top ten clones represent around 3.9%. Sequencing input: blood T cells: a sorted CD56 or NKG2C T cell subset, CD4+ or CD8+ T cells, or bulk PBMC T cells (not recorded which). These receptors originate from a woman between 18 and 69 years old in good health.

The rearrangement links TRBV27 to TRBJ2-1. CDR1 and CDR2 (germline): MNHEY, SMNVEV (reference sequence). The CDR3 sequence is 14 residues long. CDR3 sequence: CASSLGHSYNEQFF.

The chain is built from TRBV7-2 and TRBJ1-6. Germline lookup yields CDR1 SGHTA and CDR2 FQGNSA. The CDR3 length is 14 residues. The CDR3 protein is CASTRAALRSPLHF.

This chain links TRBV29-1 with TRBJ2-1; TCRdb gives TRBD1 as the D gene, but with no DNA this cannot be confirmed. This CDR3 region has 13 residues. Germline-derived CDR1 and CDR2 are SQVTM and ANQGSEA. CDR3 in amino acids: CSVEDLRGGEQFF.

The chain is built from TRBV20-1 and TRBJ2-5; TCRdb calls TRBD2, which cannot be checked without DNA. The CDR3 spans 13 residues. Per germline, CDR1 DFQATT and CDR2 SNEGSKA (reference sequence). CDR3 residues: CSARGGPEETQYF.